The source of this T cell receptor beta chain is a study of cytomegalovirus exposure and HLA in healthy donors. Amplification used 60 Vbeta primers and 13 Jbeta primers. Method: immunoSEQ multiplex PCR; TCRdb's copy keeps in-frame clones and lacks some. Of about 180,000 clones in the sample, about 80% were seen once. This CDR3 region has 15 residues. Per the germline V gene, CDR1 is LGHNA and CDR2 is YNFKEQ. J was trimmed by 7 bases and V by 3 bases; bases with no gene match: 7. Sequencing was done on a sample of PBMCs. The chain employs TRBV4-2 and TRBJ2-3; 10 positions match TRBD1. The clonotype was recovered from a woman in her thirties or forties in good health and CMV-seronegative. The CDR3 coding sequence is TGTGCCAGCAGCCAGGCGGGACAGGGGCCTTATACGCAGTATTTT. The encoded protein is CASSQAGQGPYTQYF.